This T cell receptor (beta chain) is from a study of cytomegalovirus exposure and HLA in healthy donors. The overall study: From HLA-typed donors, an early data release held 70 million to 100 million unique TCRs. General study points: Cytomegalovirus association was listed for roughly 160 TCR beta chains. It has been reported that TCR beta sequences accurately predicted the HLA-A and HLA-B alleles of most subjects.

This CDR3 region has 15 residues. The V end was cut by 4 bases, the J end by 4 bases, with 16 bases between. Germline loops: CDR1 GTSNPN, CDR2 SVGIG (reference sequence). This clone was counted only a few times. No antigen is known for it. PCR was performed using 60 Vbeta and 13 Jbeta primers. Clones were sequenced by immunoSEQ multiplex PCR, and TCRdb holds only the in-frame ones, with some missing. The data hold fewer than 90,000 clones, with roughly 85% observed a single time. This chain uses TRBV30 with TRBJ2-2, with D perhaps TRBD2 (5 bases). Material for sequencing was PBMCs. This clonotype was sampled from a female donor in good health and CMV-seronegative. In DNA form, the CDR3 reads TGTGCCTGGACAACCGGGGTGGGGATCACCGGGGAGCTGTTTTTT. Amino acids: CAWTTGVGITGELFF.